The sequence of this T cell receptor beta chain was determined in a study of T cells in Graves' hyperthyroidism and ophthalmopathy. CDR1 MDHEN and CDR2 SYDVKM come from the germline V gene. V lost 2 bases to trimming and J lost 4 bases, with 8 bases between them. The CDR3 has 14 residues. The TCR beta CDR3 regions underwent amplification using RNA transcripts as the source. Primed by the HTBI set, a first-round RT-PCR was run on the TCR CDR3. Using its own MiXCR run on the multiplex PCR reads, TCRdb lists one record per CDR3 protein. The data contain approximately 530,000 distinct CDR3 sequences, just under 20% of them singletons. At least 3 on the Clinical Activity Score was recorded for ophthalmopathy patients, who also had NOSPECS grade at least 4 and duration under 3 months. Diagnoses used clinical symptoms, serum thyroxine and TRAb, thyroid ultrasound and orbital computed tomography.

Sequencing was carried out using blood. The chain has TRBV28 and TRBJ1-4, with D unresolved. This clonotype was obtained from a man in his forties or fifties with Graves' ophthalmopathy. The CDR3, as DNA: TGTGCCAGCAGTTTAAAGAACTTTAATGAAAAACTGTTTTTT. It translates to CASSLKNFNEKLFF.